The 17 T cell receptor beta chains below were found in one sample sequenced in a study of cytomegalovirus exposure and HLA in healthy donors. The table came from immunoSEQ multiplex PCR; TCRdb's copy has only in-frame clones and leaves some out. In the table there are roughly 220,000 clones, over 80% of which are singletons. The source material was PBMCs. The receptors derive from a woman between 18 and 29 years old in good health and CMV-seronegative.

The J gene is TRBJ1-1, the V gene TRBV7-9, with a weak D call TRBD1 (5 bases). The CDR3 totals 12 residues. Trimming stripped 6 bases from V and 5 bases from J, with 10 bases between. The germline V gene has CDR1 SEHNR and CDR2 FQNEAQ (reference sequence). CDR3 nucleotides: TGTGCCAGCAGAGGGGAAGGGACTGAAGCTTTCTTT. Amino acids: CASRGEGTEAFF.

The chain couples TRBV5-1 to TRBJ2-1, with a tentative D call TRBD2 (5 bases). Trimming removed 2 bases at V and 4 bases at J, with 13 bases between. The germline V gene encodes CDR1 SGHRS and CDR2 YFSETQ. There are 15 residues in the CDR3. The CDR3 spells CASSFEADRYNEQFF. For the CDR3, the DNA is TGCGCCAGCAGCTTTGAAGCGGATCGATACAATGAGCAGTTCTTC. The full variable domain, with the rest looked up from reference TRBV5-1 and TRBJ2-1, is KAGVTQTPRYLIKTRGQQVTLSCSPISGHRSVSWYQQTPGQGLQFLFEYFSETQRNKGNFPGRFSGRQFSNSRSEMNVSTLELGDSALYLCASSFEADRYNEQFFGPGTRLTVL.

The J gene is TRBJ1-1, the V gene TRBV5-1; D gene uncertain. Trimming pared 2 bases from V and 4 bases from J, leaving 12 bases between. Germline lookup yields CDR1 SGHRS and CDR2 YFSETQ. This CDR3 has 14 residues. The CDR3 spells CASSFEFGVTEAFF. The CDR3 bases are TGCGCCAGCAGCTTTGAATTCGGGGTCACTGAAGCTTTCTTT.

This clone appeared a few times. The J gene is TRBJ2-7, the V gene TRBV7-2, with 14 bases that match TRBD2. Germline V gives CDR1 SGHTA, CDR2 FQGNSA. V lost 5 bases and J lost 0; bases outside the gene matches: 6. The CDR3 is made up of 17 amino acids. The CDR3 nucleotides read TGTGCCAGCAGCGATCGGACTAGCGGGAGGACCTCCTACGAGCAGTACTTC. It is translated as CASSDRTSGRTSYEQYF. The full variable domain, its missing parts supplied by reference TRBV7-2 and TRBJ2-7, is GAGVSQSPSNKVTEKGKDVELRCDPISGHTALYWYRQSLGQGLEFLIYFQGNSAPDKSGLPSDRFSAERTGGSVSTLTIQRTQQEDSAVYLCASSDRTSGRTSYEQYFGPGTRLTVT.

The gene calls are TRBV11-3 and TRBJ1-1, with a tentative D call TRBD1 (5 bases). The germline CDR1 and CDR2 sequences are SGHNT and YENEEA. CDR3 length: 14 amino acids. V was shortened by 5 bases and J by 0 bases, with 10 bases between the two germline ends. The CDR3 DNA reads TGTGCCAGCAGCCCAGACAGCATGAACACTGAAGCTTTCTTT. This codes for CASSPDSMNTEAFF.

V and J are TRBV30 and TRBJ2-1; 11 nucleotides align to TRBD2. V lost 2 bases, J lost 3 bases, and 6 bases stayed unmatched. CDR1 is GTSNPN, CDR2 SVGIG, per germline (reference sequence). This CDR3 contains 16 residues. The CDR3 is CAWSFGGLAVYNEQFF. In DNA, the CDR3 is TGTGCCTGGAGTTTTGGGGGACTAGCGGTCTACAATGAGCAGTTCTTC.

The chain carries TRBV5-6 and TRBJ1-6, with 11 positions matching TRBD1. The CDR3 sequence is 14 residues long. Germline V CDR1 and CDR2: SGHDT, YYEEEE. V lost 3 bases and J lost 7; bases outside the gene matches: 0. The chain's CDR3 is CASSWDRGNSPLHF. The CDR3 region has the DNA TGTGCCAGCAGCTGGGACAGGGGGAATTCACCCCTCCACTTT.

The J gene is TRBJ1-1, the V gene TRBV6-1; TRBD1 matches 7 bases. The CDR3 is made up of 13 amino acids. V was clipped by 4 bases and J by 5 bases; unmatched bases: 4. The germline CDR1 and CDR2 sequences are MNHNS and SASEGT. The CDR3 bases are TGTGCCAGCAGTGGACAGGGATATACTGAAGCTTTCTTT. Encoded protein: CASSGQGYTEAFF.

The chain links TRBV11-2 to TRBJ2-2; 7 nucleotides agree with TRBD2. With 8 bases clipped from V and 4 bases from J, the junction kept 7 bases outside the gene matches. Germline V gene data show CDR1 as SGHAT and CDR2 as FQNNGV. This CDR3 comprises 14 residues. The CDR3 loop is CASGGVASTGELFF. CDR3 DNA: TGTGCCAGCGGGGGGGTAGCGAGCACCGGGGAGCTGTTTTTT.

The chain links TRBV4-2 to TRBJ1-1, with D tentatively TRBD1 (5 bases). The germline V gene has CDR1 LGHNA and CDR2 YNFKEQ. The CDR3 runs to 17 residues. Trimming pared 0 bases from V and 5 bases from J, leaving 19 bases between. The CDR3 DNA follows: TGTGCCAGCAGCCAAGATCCCCCTCCCAGGGTCGTGACTGAAGCTTTCTTT. It translates to CASSQDPPPRVVTEAFF.

The V and J genes are TRBV11-3 and TRBJ2-7, with a weak D call TRBD1 (7 bases). The CDR3 extends over 15 amino acids. Per germline, CDR1 SGHNT and CDR2 YENEEA. V lost 1 base and J 2 bases, leaving 12 bases between the germline ends. The CDR3, as DNA: TGTGCCAGCAGCTTAGTGGCGGGACAGCCCTACGAGCAGTACTTC. It translates to CASSLVAGQPYEQYF.

The J gene is TRBJ1-4, the V gene TRBV28; 9 bases map to TRBD1. V shed 4 bases and J 8 bases; nucleotides not matched to a gene: 8. There are 15 residues in the CDR3. Germline values: CDR1 MDHEN, CDR2 SYDVKM. The DNA of the CDR3 is TGTGCCAGCAGTTCACTACAGGGGGCGAGGGAAAAACTGTTTTTT. Translated, it gives CASSSLQGAREKLFF.

The rearrangement uses TRBV25-1 and TRBJ2-5; D perhaps matches TRBD1 (7 bases). Germline CDR1 MGHDK, CDR2 SYGVNS. The CDR3 is 15 residues long. Trimming took off 7 bases at V and 3 bases at J, with 18 bases between the two ends. CDR3 sequence reads: CASTPGGGGEETQYF. CDR3 bases: TGTGCCAGCACCCCCGGTGGAGGGGGCGAAGAGACCCAGTACTTC.

The J gene is TRBJ2-1, the V gene TRBV5-1; TRBD2 agrees at 8 bases. In germline, CDR1 is SGHRS, CDR2 YFSETQ. Trimming removed 2 bases from V and 8 bases from J; junction bases left unmatched: 9. This CDR3 contains 15 residues. CDR3 loop: CASSFWREAVDEQFF. In DNA, the CDR3 is TGCGCCAGCAGCTTCTGGCGGGAGGCCGTGGATGAGCAGTTCTTC. Looking up the rest from reference TRBV5-1 and TRBJ2-1 gives the full variable domain: KAGVTQTPRYLIKTRGQQVTLSCSPISGHRSVSWYQQTPGQGLQFLFEYFSETQRNKGNFPGRFSGRQFSNSRSEMNVSTLELGDSALYLCASSFWREAVDEQFFGPGTRLTVL.

The chain recombines TRBV11-2 with TRBJ2-5, with 10 bases fitting TRBD2. Per the germline V gene, CDR1 is SGHAT and CDR2 is FQNNGV. The CDR3 spans 17 residues. Germline trimming cut 1 base from V and 5 bases from J; bases unmatched to any gene: 10. Here the CDR3 DNA reads TGTGCCAGCAGCTTAGTGGGGGCTAGCGGGAGCGGGGAGACCCAGTACTTC. This codes for CASSLVGASGSGETQYF.

The V gene is TRBV7-9, the J gene TRBJ1-5; D unclear. The CDR3 is made up of 16 amino acids. V lost 1 base and J 3 bases, leaving 13 bases between the germline ends. Looked up from germline, CDR1 is SEHNR and CDR2 is FQNEAQ (reference sequence). The CDR3 loop reads CASSLDGSGSNQPQHF. CDR3 DNA sequence: TGTGCCAGCAGCTTAGATGGTTCCGGGTCCAATCAGCCCCAGCATTTT.

The chain couples TRBV2 to TRBJ1-2; unclear D gene. Trimming stripped 7 bases from V and 4 bases from J, with 19 bases between. The CDR3 is made up of 15 amino acids. The germline V gene encodes CDR1 SNHLY and CDR2 FYNNEI. The CDR3 DNA follows: TGTGCCAGCACCCCACTCCGGGTCCCTATCTATGGCTACACCTTC. Its translation is CASTPLRVPIYGYTF.